This T cell receptor beta chain was identified in a study of T cells in Graves' hyperthyroidism and ophthalmopathy. The overall study: Peripheral blood sampling occurred at initial diagnosis, before any treatment. Study results and caveats: Model predictions of ophthalmopathy came a median approximately 6 months before onset. Blood held most thyroid clonotypes expanded above 0.001 frequency.

There are 14 residues in the CDR3. Trimming took off 0 bases at V and 4 bases at J, with 13 bases between the two ends. Germline CDR1 is DFQATT and CDR2 is SNEGSKA (reference sequence). A remark on this clonotype: The antigen remains undetermined.

The CDR3 regions of TCR beta were amplified from RNA transcripts. The HTBI primer set served for first-round RT-PCR of the TCR CDR3. TCRdb analysed the multiplex PCR reads with MiXCR anew, one entry per CDR3 protein. The table has about 640,000 distinct CDR3 sequences, about a fifth seen once. Exclusion of patients followed from uncontrolled infection, other autoimmune disease, pregnancy or lactation. This clonotype originated in a man between 25 and 39 years old with Graves' ophthalmopathy. The J gene is TRBJ2-7, the V gene TRBV20-1; D gene unclear. Source material: blood. CDR3 coding DNA: TGCAGTGCTAGAGATAGGACCACCCCATACGAGCAGTACTTC. It translates to CSARDRTTPYEQYF.